The entry below describes one T cell receptor (beta chain). This entry is derived from a study of blood T cell repertoires in COVID-19. Study-wide background: There were acute and convalescent COVID-19 samples, and they came from the United States, Italy and Spain. Sample material is recorded as cDNA or gDNA derived from T cells, B-cell-depleted T cells, or PBMCs.

CDR3 length: 14 amino acids. With 7 bases removed from V and 2 bases from J, the gap between germline ends came to 13 bases. Germline V lookup: CDR1 MDHEN, CDR2 SYDVKM. In the original workflow: Cell counts per sample came from amplifying reference gene primers. Sequencing used immunoSEQ multiplex PCR; TCRdb keeps in-frame clones, though not all of them. V, J and clone size were drawn from that table, and D and trimming were deduced from the DNA. Among 250,000 to 350,000 clones listed, roughly 83% were seen once. In Seattle, patients joined the study during active infection and were tracked longitudinally.

The chain couples TRBV28 to TRBJ2-3; D unresolved. Source material: peripheral blood. This receptor was taken from a human donor with COVID-19, enrolled during active disease. The donor label of this sample is uncertain. The CDR3 region is CASTPARNTDTQYF. The CDR3 nucleotides read TGTGCCAGCACCCCAGCTAGGAACACAGATACGCAGTATTTT. The whole variable domain, remainder taken from reference TRBV28 and TRBJ2-3, is DVKVTQSSRYLVKRTGEKVFLECVQDMDHENMFWYRQDPGLGLRLIYFSYDVKMKEKGDIPEGYSVSREKKERFSLILESASTNQTSMYLCASTPARNTDTQYFGPGTRLTVL.